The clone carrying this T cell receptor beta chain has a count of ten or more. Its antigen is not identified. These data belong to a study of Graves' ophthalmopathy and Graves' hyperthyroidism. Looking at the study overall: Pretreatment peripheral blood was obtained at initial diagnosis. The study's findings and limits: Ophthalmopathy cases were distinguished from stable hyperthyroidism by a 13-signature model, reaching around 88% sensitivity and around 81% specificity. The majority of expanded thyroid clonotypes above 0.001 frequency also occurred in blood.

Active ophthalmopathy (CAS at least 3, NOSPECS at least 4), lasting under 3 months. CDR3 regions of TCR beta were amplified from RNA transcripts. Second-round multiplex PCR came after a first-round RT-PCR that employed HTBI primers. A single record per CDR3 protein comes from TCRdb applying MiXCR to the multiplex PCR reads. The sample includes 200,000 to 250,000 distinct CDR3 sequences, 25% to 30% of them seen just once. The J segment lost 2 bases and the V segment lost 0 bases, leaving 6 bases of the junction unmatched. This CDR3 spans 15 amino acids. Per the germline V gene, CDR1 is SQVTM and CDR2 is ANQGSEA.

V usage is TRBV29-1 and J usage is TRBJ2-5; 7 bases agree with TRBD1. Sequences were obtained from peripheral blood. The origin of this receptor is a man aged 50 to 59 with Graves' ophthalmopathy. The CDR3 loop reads CSVEDYPGQQETQYF. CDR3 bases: TGCAGCGTTGAAGACTACCCGGGACAGCAAGAGACCCAGTACTTC.